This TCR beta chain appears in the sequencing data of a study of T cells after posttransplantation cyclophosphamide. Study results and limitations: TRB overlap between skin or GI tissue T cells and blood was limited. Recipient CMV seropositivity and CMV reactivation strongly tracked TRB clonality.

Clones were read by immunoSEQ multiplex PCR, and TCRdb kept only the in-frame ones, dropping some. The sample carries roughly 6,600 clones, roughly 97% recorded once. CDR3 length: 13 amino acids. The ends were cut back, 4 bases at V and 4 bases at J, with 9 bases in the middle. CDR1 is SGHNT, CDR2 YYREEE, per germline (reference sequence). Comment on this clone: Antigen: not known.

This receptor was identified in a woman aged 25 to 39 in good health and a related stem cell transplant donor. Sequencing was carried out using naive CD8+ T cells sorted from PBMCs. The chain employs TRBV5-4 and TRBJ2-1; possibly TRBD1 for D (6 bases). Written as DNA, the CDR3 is TGTGCCAGCAGCCCGGACAGTTACAATGAGCAGTTCTTC. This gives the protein CASSPDSYNEQFF.